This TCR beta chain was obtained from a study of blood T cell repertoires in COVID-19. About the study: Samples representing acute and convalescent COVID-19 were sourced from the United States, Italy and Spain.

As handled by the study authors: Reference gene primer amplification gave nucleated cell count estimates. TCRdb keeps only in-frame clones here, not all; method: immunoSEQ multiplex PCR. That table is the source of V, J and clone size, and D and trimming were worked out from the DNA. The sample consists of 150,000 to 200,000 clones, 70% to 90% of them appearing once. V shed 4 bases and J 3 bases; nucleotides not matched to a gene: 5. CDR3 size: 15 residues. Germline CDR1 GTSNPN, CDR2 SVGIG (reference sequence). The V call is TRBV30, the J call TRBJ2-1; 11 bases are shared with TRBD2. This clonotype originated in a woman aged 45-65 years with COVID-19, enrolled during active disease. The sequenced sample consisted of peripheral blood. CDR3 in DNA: TGTGCCTGGACCTCTCTAGCGGGGGGCTACAATGAGCAGTTCTTC. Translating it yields CAWTSLAGGYNEQFF.